The sequence of this TCR beta chain was determined in a study of post-analysis software for immune sequencing data (dated by TCRdb to the mid-2010s). Turning to the overall study: Relapsing-remitting, secondary progressive and progressive-relapsing multiple sclerosis were recorded as disease courses, and subtype annotation was lacking for some patients. The multiple sclerosis patient repertoires were compared with 10 to 12 previously published healthy control repertoires from donors aged about 6 to 26 years. A subset of samples was prepared in parallel using single-end sample barcoding, then pooled and co-amplified after Illumina adapter ligation.

Receptors were amplified or captured by PCR. TCRdb records Illumina HiSeq 2500 as the sequencer. To reduce PCR and sequencing biases, unique molecular identifiers were built into the TCR beta cDNA libraries. Roughly 500,000 cDNA molecules were obtained for every 1 to 10 million input T cells, so each molecule roughly corresponded to one T cell. Patient libraries were prepared and sequenced with the same protocol used for the earlier healthy control dataset. Samples belonging to the same batch were prepared together, multiplexed and sequenced on a shared HiSeq lane. From the authors' description of their analysis: Raw barcoded reads were processed with MIGEC, and single-read molecular identifier groups were discarded before consensus assembly and CDR3 extraction. Clonotype tables were post-analysed with VDJtools, and diversity was normalized by down-sampling all datasets to the smallest sample size. Repertoire overlap clustering matched CDR3 amino acid but not nucleotide sequences to correct batch-related cross-sample contamination. TCRdb ran its own pipeline on the public reads, namely fastp trimming at Q25 and MiXCR clone calling, and kept in-frame beta chains. CDR3 protein sequences are deduplicated, and each keeps its most common genes and DNA. These V and J calls originate from TCRdb's pipeline instead of the authors' own analysis. In all, the sample holds 400,000 to 500,000 distinct CDR3 sequences, and about 39% of those were seen once. Clones ranked in the top ten supply about 8% of the sample.

Study-wide findings and limitations: Significantly higher frequencies in patients than in controls were found for several TRBV segments, including TRBV5-6, TRBV5-1 and TRBV20-1. Direct clustering with F measure revealed strong co-clustering of samples prepared in the same batch, which led to a batch-effect correction. The multiple sclerosis patient group was slightly younger than the control group. Multiple sclerosis patients had significantly lower normalized Chao1 diversity than controls, a result that suggests substantial peripheral T-cell clonal expansion.

From a lookup of the germline V gene, CDR1 and CDR2 are SGHRS and YFSETQ. The CDR3 runs 13 residues from the cysteine to the phenylalanine. The read is trimmed to its CDR3 DNA, 39 bases read in frame from base 1. The germline ends are 8 bases apart after V is trimmed by 0 bases and J by 8 bases. This clonotype was picked up a small number of times. Its specific antigen is unknown. No clone much larger than this one lies a single base away; base qualities are absent. To demonstrate the VDJtools post-analysis software, TCR beta repertoires were profiled from the peripheral blood of about 13 young patients with multiple sclerosis. The multiple sclerosis patients were children and adolescents between roughly 6 and 17 years of age.

The chain couples TRBV5-1 to TRBJ1-4; TRBD1 is a weak D gene call, 5 bases matching. This receptor was obtained from a girl aged 2 to 10 with multiple sclerosis. Material: blood. The nucleotide sequence is TGCGCCAGCAGCTTGGGGGCAGGGGAAAAACTGTTTTTT. The translation is CASSLGAGEKLFF.